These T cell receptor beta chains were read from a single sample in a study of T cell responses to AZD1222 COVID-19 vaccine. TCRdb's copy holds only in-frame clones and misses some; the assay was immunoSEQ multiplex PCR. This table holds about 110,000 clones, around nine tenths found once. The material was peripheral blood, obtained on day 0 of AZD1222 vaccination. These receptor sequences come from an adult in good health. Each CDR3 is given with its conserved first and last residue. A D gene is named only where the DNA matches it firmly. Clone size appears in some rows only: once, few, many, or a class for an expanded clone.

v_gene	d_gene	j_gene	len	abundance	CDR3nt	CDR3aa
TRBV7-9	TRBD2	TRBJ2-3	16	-	TGTGCCAGCAGCTTACCAGGGCGGGAGAGCACAGATACGCAGTATTTT	CASSLPGRESTDTQYF
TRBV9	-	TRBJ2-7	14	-	TGTGCCAGCGGGGGAGAGACAGATTCCTACGAGCAGTACTTC	CASGGETDSYEQYF
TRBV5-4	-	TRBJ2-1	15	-	TGTGCCAGCAGCTCGCCCAGGCGTTCCTACAATGAGCAGTTCTTC	CASSSPRRSYNEQFF
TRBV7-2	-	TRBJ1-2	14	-	TGTGCCACCTCAGCGGGGAGGGGTGAAAGTGGCTACACCTTC	CATSAGRGESGYTF
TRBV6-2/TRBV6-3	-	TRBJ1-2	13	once	TGTGCCAGCAGCCAGAACTCTAACTATGGCTACACCTTC	CASSQNSNYGYTF
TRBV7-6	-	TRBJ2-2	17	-	TGTGCCAGCAGCCCCCCTCCGGGCCATACGAACACCGGGGAGCTGTTTTTT	CASSPPPGHTNTGELFF
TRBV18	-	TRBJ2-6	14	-	TGTGCCAGCTTCGGATCCCTCGGGGCCAACGTCCTGACTTTC	CASFGSLGANVLTF
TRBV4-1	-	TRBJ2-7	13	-	TGCGCCAGCAGCTATACAACGGCGGGCGAGCAGTACTTC	CASSYTTAGEQYF
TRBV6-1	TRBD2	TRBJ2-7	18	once	TGTGCCAGCAGTGGCGTAAAAGGACTAGCGGGGGGTGTCTACGGGCAGTACTTC	CASSGVKGLAGGVYGQYF
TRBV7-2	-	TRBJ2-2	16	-	TGTGCCAGCAGCCCCTCCGCGGGACTTGACACCGGGGAGCTGTTTTTT	CASSPSAGLDTGELFF
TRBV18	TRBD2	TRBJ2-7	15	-	TGTGCCAGCTCACCCCCGGGACTAGCGGGGAACGAGCAGTACTTC	CASSPPGLAGNEQYF
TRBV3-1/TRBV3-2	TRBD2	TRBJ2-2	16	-	TGTGCCAGCAGCACTCCGGGGGGGGGCCACACCGGGGAGCTGTTTTTT	CASSTPGGGHTGELFF
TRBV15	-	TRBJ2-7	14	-	TGTGCCACCAAAAAGACCAGGGCTGAGTACGAGCAGTACTTC	CATKKTRAEYEQYF
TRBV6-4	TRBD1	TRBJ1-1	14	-	TGTGCCAGCAGCCCCGGGCAGGGGGCCACTGAAGCTTTCTTT	CASSPGQGATEAFF
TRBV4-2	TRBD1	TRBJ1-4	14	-	TGTGCCAGCAGCCCAACAGGGGCTAATGAAAAACTGTTTTTT	CASSPTGANEKLFF
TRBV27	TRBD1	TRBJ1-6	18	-	TGTGCCAGCAGCCAAGACAGGGCGATCGCCGTACAGAATTCACCCCTCCACTTT	CASSQDRAIAVQNSPLHF
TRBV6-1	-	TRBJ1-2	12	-	TGTGCCAGCAGTGAGGCGAGGACAGCCGACACCTTC	CASSEARTADTF
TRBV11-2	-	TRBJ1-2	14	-	TGTGCCAGCAGCAGGTTACAGGACGGCTATGGCTACACCTTC	CASSRLQDGYGYTF
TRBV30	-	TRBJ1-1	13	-	TGTGCCTGGAGTGTAGACGAGAACACTGAAGCTTTCTTT	CAWSVDENTEAFF
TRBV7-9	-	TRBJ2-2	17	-	TGTGCCAGCAGCTTTTTGGGGCCGCAGGGGCCTTCCGGGGAGCTGTTTTTT	CASSFLGPQGPSGELFF
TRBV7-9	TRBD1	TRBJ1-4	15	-	TGTGCCAGCAGCGCGAGGACAGGGGAGAGTGAAAAACTGTTTTTT	CASSARTGESEKLFF
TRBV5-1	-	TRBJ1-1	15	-	TGCGCCAGTCGCCGTGGGGGGGCCCGGCGCACTGAAGCTTTCTTT	CASRRGGARRTEAFF
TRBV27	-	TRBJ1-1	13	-	TGTGCCAGCAGTTTTCAGGGTAACACTGAAGCTTTCTTT	CASSFQGNTEAFF
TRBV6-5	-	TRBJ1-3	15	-	TGTGCCAGCAGAGCCCGGGAGAATCTCCGGAACACCATATATTTT	CASRARENLRNTIYF
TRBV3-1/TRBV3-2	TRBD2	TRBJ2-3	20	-	TGTGCCAGCAGCCAGAAGGGGACTAGCGTCGGATTCGTATACACCGATACGCAGTATTTT	CASSQKGTSVGFVYTDTQYF
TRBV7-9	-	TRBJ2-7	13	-	TGTGCCAGCAGCTTCCCAGGAGACTACGAGCAGTACTTC	CASSFPGDYEQYF
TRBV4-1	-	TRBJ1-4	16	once	TGCGCCAGCAGCCAAGATATAACGGCCCCGCCGGGAAAACTGTTTTTT	CASSQDITAPPGKLFF
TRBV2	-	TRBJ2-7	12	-	TGTGCCAGCAGTTTCGTACCAGGCGAGCAGTACTTC	CASSFVPGEQYF
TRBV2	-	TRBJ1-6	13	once	TGTGCCAGCAGTGAAGCGTGGAGATCACCCCTCCACTTT	CASSEAWRSPLHF
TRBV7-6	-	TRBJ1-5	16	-	TGTGCCAGCAGCTTAGGGTCGGCAGGGGCGGGACAGCCCCAGCATTTT	CASSLGSAGAGQPQHF
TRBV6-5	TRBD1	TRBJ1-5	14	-	TGTGCCAGCAGTTGGACAGGGGGCAATCAGCCCCAGCATTTT	CASSWTGGNQPQHF
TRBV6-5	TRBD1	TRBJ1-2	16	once	TGTGCCAGCAGTTACCCCTTACAGGGGGCTAACTATGGCTACACCTTC	CASSYPLQGANYGYTF
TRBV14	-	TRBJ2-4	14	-	TGTGCCAGCAGCCAATCGGGCCCGCAAAACATTCAGTACTTC	CASSQSGPQNIQYF
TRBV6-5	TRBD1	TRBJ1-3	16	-	TGTGCCAGCAGTTCCGGGACAGGGGCCTCTGGAAACACCATATATTTT	CASSSGTGASGNTIYF
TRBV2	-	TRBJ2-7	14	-	TGTGCCAGCATGCTCCTGACATCCTCCCACGAGCAGTACTTC	CASMLLTSSHEQYF
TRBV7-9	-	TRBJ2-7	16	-	TGTGCCAGTGCAACAGGGATGGGTAGGTCTTCCTACGAGCAGTACTTC	CASATGMGRSSYEQYF
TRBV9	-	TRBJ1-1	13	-	TGTGCCAGCAGCGTTTTAAGGGACACTGAAGCTTTCTTT	CASSVLRDTEAFF
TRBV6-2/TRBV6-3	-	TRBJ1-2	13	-	TGTGCCAGCAGCCAATGGGCCGACTATGGCTACACCTTC	CASSQWADYGYTF
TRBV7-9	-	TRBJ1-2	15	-	TGTGCCAGCAGCTTAGAGCGGGCAGACCTCTATGGCTACACCTTC	CASSLERADLYGYTF
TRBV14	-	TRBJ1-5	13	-	TGTGCCAGCAGCCCAGAACCAGGCCAGCCCCAGCATTTT	CASSPEPGQPQHF
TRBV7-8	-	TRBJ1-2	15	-	TGTGCCAGCAGCTTGCGGGACCCCGACGCTTATGGCTACACCTTC	CASSLRDPDAYGYTF
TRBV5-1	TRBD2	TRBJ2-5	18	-	TGCGCCAGCAGCTTGGAGAGCCCTAGCGGGGGACCTTCCCTGGCCCAGTACTTC	CASSLESPSGGPSLAQYF
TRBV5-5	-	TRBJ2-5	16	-	TGTGCCAGCAGCTTGCGAATCCGACAGTCAGGGGAGACCCAGTACTTC	CASSLRIRQSGETQYF
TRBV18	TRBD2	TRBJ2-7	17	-	TGTGCCAGCTCACCCGCCCCGACAACCCCGGCGGGAGGCGAGCAGTACTTC	CASSPAPTTPAGGEQYF
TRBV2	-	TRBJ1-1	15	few	TGTGCCAGCAGTCCTCAAGGACAGATGAACACTGAAGCTTTCTTT	CASSPQGQMNTEAFF
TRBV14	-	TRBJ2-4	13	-	TGTGCCAGCAGTCTCATCCCCGGGGACATTCAGTACTTC	CASSLIPGDIQYF
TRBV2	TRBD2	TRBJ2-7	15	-	TGTGCCAGCAGAGGAGGACTAGCGGGGGAGTACGAGCAGTACTTC	CASRGGLAGEYEQYF
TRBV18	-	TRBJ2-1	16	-	TGTGCCAGCTCACCCCAGGGGTACGGTTTCTACAATGAGCAGTTCTTC	CASSPQGYGFYNEQFF
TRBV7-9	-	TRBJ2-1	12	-	TGTGCCAGCACAAACAGGTACAATGAGCAGTTCTTC	CASTNRYNEQFF
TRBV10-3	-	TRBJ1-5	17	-	TGTGCCATCAGTGAGGGGCGAGTCAGGGGAGTAGGGCAGCCCCAGCATTTT	CAISEGRVRGVGQPQHF
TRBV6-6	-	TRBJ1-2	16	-	TGTGCCAGCAGTTACCCCGGATCTAAACGCGTGGATGGCTACACCTTC	CASSYPGSKRVDGYTF
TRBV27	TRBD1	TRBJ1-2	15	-	TGTGCCAGCAGTTCGCCGGGACAGGGGAACTATGGCTACACCTTC	CASSSPGQGNYGYTF
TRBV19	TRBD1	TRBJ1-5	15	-	TGTGCCAGTAGTATTTACGGACAGGGAAATCAGCCCCAGCATTTT	CASSIYGQGNQPQHF
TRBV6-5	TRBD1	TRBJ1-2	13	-	TGTGCCAGCACCCGAGACAGGGGGTATGGCTACACCTTC	CASTRDRGYGYTF
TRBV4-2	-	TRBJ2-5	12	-	TGTGCCAGCAGCCTGACAGCAGAGACCCAGTACTTC	CASSLTAETQYF
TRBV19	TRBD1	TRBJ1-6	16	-	TGTGCCAGTAGTATGGACAGGGGGGACTATAATTCACCCCTCCACTTT	CASSMDRGDYNSPLHF
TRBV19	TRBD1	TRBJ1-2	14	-	TGTGCCAGTTCCCCGGGGACAGGGGCCTATGGCTACACCTTC	CASSPGTGAYGYTF